Sequencing of this TCR beta chain was carried out in a study of blood T cell repertoires in COVID-19. Across the whole study: From T cells, B-cell-depleted T cells, or PBMCs came the material, which was cDNA or gDNA.

V lost 4 bases, J lost 0 bases, and 14 bases lay in between. From germline, CDR1 is SGHRS and CDR2 YFSETQ. The length of the CDR3 is 17 residues. TCRdb's table, derived via immunoSEQ multiplex PCR, lists solely in-frame clones and lacks some. The table records 90,000 to 120,000 clones, approximately 90% of them present only once. Sample: peripheral blood. This rearrangement joins TRBV5-1 to TRBJ2-6, with TRBD1 as a possible D gene (5 bases). The source of this sequence is a man aged 50 to 59 with active or convalescent COVID-19. The CDR3 sequence: CASSPPDTNSGANVLTF. The CDR3 coding sequence is TGCGCCAGCAGCCCCCCGGACACCAACTCTGGGGCCAACGTCCTGACTTTC. The full variable domain, completed using reference TRBV5-1 and TRBJ2-6, is KAGVTQTPRYLIKTRGQQVTLSCSPISGHRSVSWYQQTPGQGLQFLFEYFSETQRNKGNFPGRFSGRQFSNSRSEMNVSTLELGDSALYLCASSPPDTNSGANVLTFGAGSRLTVL.